This T cell receptor (beta chain) was found in a study of blood T cell repertoires in COVID-19. Germline values: CDR1 LNHDA, CDR2 SQIVND (reference sequence). The CDR3 spans 16 residues. V lost 1 base to trimming and J lost 4 bases; unmatched junction nucleotides: 3. This table comes from immunoSEQ multiplex PCR, and its TCRdb copy is limited to in-frame clones, with some not included. Among around 250,000 clones, about 82% were seen once, and the ten largest hold about 5.4%. The material sequenced was peripheral blood. The sequence came from a woman aged 80 or over with COVID-19, enrolled during active disease. This chain connects TRBV19 to TRBJ2-2; 10 nucleotides align to TRBD1. CDR3: CASSIGGDRGTGELFF. CDR3 nucleotide sequence: TGTGCCAGTAGTATAGGCGGGGACAGGGGCACCGGGGAGCTGTTTTTT.